This T cell receptor (beta chain) was retrieved from a study of T cell changes during pregnancy in multiple sclerosis. From germline, CDR1 is SNHLY and CDR2 FYNNEI. J gave up 10 bases and V 4 bases, and 4 bases lay outside the gene matches. CDR3 size: 13 residues. Sequencing was performed with immunoSEQ multiplex PCR; in TCRdb, only in-frame clones are kept and a portion is missing. The table includes under 45,000 clones, nearly 95% detected once. The source is a female donor in good health, enrolled as a control in a pregnancy study. Sequences were derived from CD4+ T cells from peripheral blood mononuclear cells, sampled in the third trimester of pregnancy. The chain joins TRBV2 to TRBJ1-6; 7 bases are a match to TRBD1. The CDR3 here is CASSVRGQSPLHF. The CDR3 DNA sequence: TGTGCCAGCAGTGTAAGGGGGCAATCACCCCTCCACTTT.